The clone carrying this TCR beta chain was seen more than once but under ten times. Time point given: newly diagnosed GD, antithyroid drugs for less than 3 months. The authors made the TCR library using RNA they extracted from PBMCs. The data stem from a study of regulatory T cells in long-lasting Graves disease. V was pared by 1 base and J by 6 bases, with 17 bases between. The CDR3 covers 16 residues. Germline V gene sequence: CDR1 SGDLS, CDR2 YYNGEE. Arm-PCR of CDR3 regions with iRepertoire HTBI primers generated TCR beta libraries. TCRdb reprocessed the multiplex PCR reads via MiXCR and lists one record per CDR3 protein. The sample has about 460,000 distinct CDR3 sequences; around 13% are singletons. In addition, the sample was reused for a study of T cells in Graves' hyperthyroidism and ophthalmopathy.

This clonotype originated in a woman between 50 and 59 years old with Graves disease. The gene calls are TRBV9 and TRBJ2-1; D not certain. Sequencing used peripheral blood mononuclear cells (PBMCs), obtained at new diagnosis, from a patient treated with antithyroid drugs. CDR3 protein: CASSVTGSVFSNEQFF. In DNA, the CDR3 is TGTGCCAGCAGCGTAACCGGGTCCGTATTTTCCAATGAGCAGTTCTTC.